This record looks at one TCR beta chain sequence and its context. Its antigen target is currently unknown. The sample holds no much larger clone one base away, and base qualities are not on file. These data belong to a study of Graves' ophthalmopathy and Graves' hyperthyroidism (dated by TCRdb to 2017 to 2018). About the investigation overall: Peripheral blood was collected at initial diagnosis, prior to any treatment. The study used TCR beta repertoire signatures to distinguish Graves' ophthalmopathy from Graves' hyperthyroidism and to predict progression to ophthalmopathy. In total, 120 to 150 blood samples were TCR-sequenced: under 45 ophthalmopathy, 80 or so hyperthyroidism and approximately 17 hyperthyroidism-to-ophthalmopathy patients. To explore V-J signatures distinguishing ophthalmopathy from hyperthyroidism, a discovery set of under 110 patients (fewer than 45 ophthalmopathy, 55 to 60 stable hyperthyroidism) was enrolled. An independent validation cohort was composed of fewer than 20 hyperthyroidism patients and around 15 patients who later progressed from hyperthyroidism to ophthalmopathy. T-cell repertoires of thyroid tissue and blood were compared in several hyperthyroidism patients. Once sampling was done, hyperthyroidism patients were given methimazole at a starting dose of 30 mg daily, while ophthalmopathy patients were given high-dose intravenous methylprednisolone. The 90 or so discovery patients were randomly split 7:3 into training and test sets.

A patient counted as having stable hyperthyroidism if there was no progression to ophthalmopathy within 18 months of follow-up. Hyperthyroidism patients were newly diagnosed, with disease duration under 2 months, and aged 18 to 65 years. Patients were excluded if they had other autoimmune diseases, uncontrolled infections, pregnancy or lactation. Clinical symptoms, serum thyroxine, TRAb, thyroid ultrasound and orbital computed tomography formed the basis of the diagnosis. Using Ficoll-Paque density gradient centrifugation, PBMCs were isolated from 9.5 to 10 ml of fresh peripheral blood. Total RNA was extracted using Trizol reagent, and RNA quality was checked on an Agilent 2100 Bioanalyzer. For repertoire sequencing, TCR beta CDR3 regions were amplified from RNA transcripts. The first round was an RT-PCR using HTBI primers with the Qiagen OneStep RT-PCR kit, and this first round was followed by a second-round multiplex PCR, then size selection and purification. Sequencing of the libraries was carried out on an Illumina HiSeq2000 in paired-end mode with 100 bp reads. Processing in the source paper ran as follows. SOAPnuke was used for read processing, and reads with adapters, uncalled bases, a mean Phred below 15, or no exact constant-primer or identifier match were discarded. COPE v1.2.5 was used to merge high-quality paired reads. Unique nucleotide sequences were defined as clonotypes and aligned to IMGT TRB V, D and J references using MiTCR v1.1. Only V-J combinations with frequency above 0.0001 were analysed, covering about 99% of repertoires. For each V-J combination, a TCR clonal expansion and chaos score was defined as F50 clonal expansion divided by the chaos observed in the TCRdist matrix. Welch's t-statistics and random forest were used to reduce the features to 10 to 15 V-J combinations, which were then used as input to a naive Bayes classifier. Thyroid-blood repertoire similarity was quantified with the Morisita-Horn index. Starting from the raw public reads, TCRdb applied fastp trimming at Q25, assembled clones with MiXCR and retained in-frame beta chains. Rows are unified per CDR3 protein, each entry keeping the most common DNA and genes. TCRdb's processing, not the study's, gives the V and J calls here. The sample has hundreds of thousands of distinct CDR3 sequences on record, approximately 21% of them singletons. The ten largest clones capture around 3.2% of the sample.

Here is what the overall study found, with its caveats: In cross-validation, the 13-signature model distinguished ophthalmopathy from stable hyperthyroidism with 87.88% sensitivity and about 81% specificity, while in the test set the corresponding values were approximately 80% and 75%. In validation, the model predicted ophthalmopathy progression with 70.59% sensitivity and roughly 78% specificity; 12 predicted patients were CT-confirmed with GO in a median of roughly 6.8 months. Most expanded thyroid clonotypes with a frequency above 0.001 also appeared in blood, which suggests that blood repertoires may reflect the immune response in the thyroid. Sample size was not statistically predetermined, and group allocation was not concealed from the investigators.

The receptor comes from a woman younger than 35 with stable Graves' hyperthyroidism. Donor details come from another sample of the same person, matched by shared clones. Material for sequencing was peripheral blood.

CDR3 loop: CASSYSMGAVYEQYF. The nucleotide sequence is TGTGCCAGCAGTTACTCGATGGGGGCAGTGTACGAGCAGTACTTC. The V gene is TRBV2 and the J gene is TRBJ2-7; a tentative D match to TRBD1 spans 6 bases. Per the germline V gene, SNHLY is the CDR1 and FYNNEI is the CDR2. The junction shows trimming of 5 bases on V and 4 bases on J, plus 18 bases between the germline ends. Reading from cysteine to phenylalanine, the CDR3 counts 15 amino acids. Of the read, only the CDR3 DNA is kept; its 45 bases are in frame from base 1. Here the CDR3 is joined to the reference TRBV2 and TRBJ2-7 genes, and the full variable domain is: EPEVTQTPSHQVTQMGQEVILRCVPISNHLYFYWYRQILGQKVEFLVSFYNNEISEKSEIFDDQFSVERPDGSNFTLKIRSTKLEDSAMYFCASSYSMGAVYEQYFGPGTRLTVT.